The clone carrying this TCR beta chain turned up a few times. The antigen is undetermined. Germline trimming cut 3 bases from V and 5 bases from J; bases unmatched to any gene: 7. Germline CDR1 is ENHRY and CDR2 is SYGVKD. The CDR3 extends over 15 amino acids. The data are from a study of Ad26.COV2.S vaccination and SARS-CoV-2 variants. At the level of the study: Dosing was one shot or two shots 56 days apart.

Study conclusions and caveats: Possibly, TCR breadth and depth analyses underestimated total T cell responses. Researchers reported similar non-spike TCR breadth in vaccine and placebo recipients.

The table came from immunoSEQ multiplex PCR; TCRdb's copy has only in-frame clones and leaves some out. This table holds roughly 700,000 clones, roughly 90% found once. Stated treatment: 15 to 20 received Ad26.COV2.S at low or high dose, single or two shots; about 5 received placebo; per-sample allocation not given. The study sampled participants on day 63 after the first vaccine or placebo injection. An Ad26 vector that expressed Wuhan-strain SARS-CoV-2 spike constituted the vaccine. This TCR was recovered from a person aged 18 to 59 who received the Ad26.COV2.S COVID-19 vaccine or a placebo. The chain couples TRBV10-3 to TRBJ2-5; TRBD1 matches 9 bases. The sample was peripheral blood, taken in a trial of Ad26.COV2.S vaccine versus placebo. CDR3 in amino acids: CAISDPTGGHETQYF. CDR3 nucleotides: TGTGCCATCAGTGACCCGACAGGGGGGCACGAGACCCAGTACTTC.